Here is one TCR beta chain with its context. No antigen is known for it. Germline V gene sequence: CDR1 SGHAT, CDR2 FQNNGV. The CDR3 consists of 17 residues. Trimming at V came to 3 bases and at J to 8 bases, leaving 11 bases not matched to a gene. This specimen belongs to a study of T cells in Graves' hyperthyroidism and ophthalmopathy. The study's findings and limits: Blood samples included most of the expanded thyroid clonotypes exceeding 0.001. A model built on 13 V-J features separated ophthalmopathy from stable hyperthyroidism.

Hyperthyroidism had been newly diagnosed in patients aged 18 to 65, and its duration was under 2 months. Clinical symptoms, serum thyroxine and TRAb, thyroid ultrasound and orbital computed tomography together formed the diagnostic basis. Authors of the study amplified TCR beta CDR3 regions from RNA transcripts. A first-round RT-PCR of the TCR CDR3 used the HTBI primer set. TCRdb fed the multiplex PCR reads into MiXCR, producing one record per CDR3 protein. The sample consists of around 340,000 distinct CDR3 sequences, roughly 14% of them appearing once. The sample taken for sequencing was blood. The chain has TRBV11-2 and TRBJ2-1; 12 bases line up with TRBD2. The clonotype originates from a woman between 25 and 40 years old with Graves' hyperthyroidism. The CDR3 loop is CASSFLETSGSGDEQFF. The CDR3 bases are TGTGCCAGCAGCTTCCTAGAGACTAGCGGGAGCGGGGATGAGCAGTTCTTC.